The 4 T cell receptor beta chains below all came from one sample that was sequenced in a study of blood T cell repertoires in COVID-19. Assay: immunoSEQ multiplex PCR; the TCRdb copy retains only in-frame clones and omits some. The sample has about 240,000 clones; approximately 80% are singletons. Input material: peripheral blood. The receptor source for this set is a woman aged 18-29 years with acute or convalescent COVID-19.

The chain has TRBV3-1 (or the pseudogene TRBV3-2) and TRBJ1-1; 9 bases agree with TRBD1. V lost 4 bases and J lost 4; bases outside the gene matches: 7. This CDR3 is built from 15 residues. Germline-derived CDR1 and CDR2 are LGHDT and YNNKEL (reference sequence). CDR3 nucleotides: TGTGCCAGCAGCCTTTACCGGGACAGGGCCACTGAAGCTTTCTTT. Translated, it gives CASSLYRDRATEAFF.

This chain joins TRBV7-9 and TRBJ2-7; 7 nucleotides agree with TRBD2. The CDR3 is made up of 18 amino acids. Unmatched junction bases numbered 20, after V lost 5 bases and J lost 4 bases. Germline CDR1 SEHNR, CDR2 FQNEAQ (reference sequence). CDR3 sequence reads: CASSRTTLGGRAFYEQYF. CDR3 coding DNA: TGTGCCAGCAGCCGAACCACCCTAGGAGGGAGGGCCTTTTACGAGCAGTACTTC.

The rearrangement uses TRBV9 and TRBJ1-2; tentatively, D is TRBD1 (6 bases). The CDR3 is made up of 11 amino acids. Trimming took off 2 bases at V and 14 bases at J, with 13 bases between the two ends. The germline CDR1 and CDR2 sequences are SGDLS and YYNGEE. This chain's CDR3 is CASSVPGQSTF. The CDR3 nucleotides are TGTGCCAGCAGCGTTCCGGGACAATCAACCTTC.

V and J are TRBV25-1 and TRBJ2-7; 10 bases agree with TRBD1. The CDR3 covers 15 residues. The junction had 2 bases not matched to a gene; V was cut back by 1 base and J by 2 bases. The germline gives CDR1 MGHDK, CDR2 SYGVNS. The CDR3 sequence is CASSELGQGTYEQYF. The CDR3 DNA reads as TGTGCCAGCAGTGAATTGGGACAGGGGACCTACGAGCAGTACTTC.